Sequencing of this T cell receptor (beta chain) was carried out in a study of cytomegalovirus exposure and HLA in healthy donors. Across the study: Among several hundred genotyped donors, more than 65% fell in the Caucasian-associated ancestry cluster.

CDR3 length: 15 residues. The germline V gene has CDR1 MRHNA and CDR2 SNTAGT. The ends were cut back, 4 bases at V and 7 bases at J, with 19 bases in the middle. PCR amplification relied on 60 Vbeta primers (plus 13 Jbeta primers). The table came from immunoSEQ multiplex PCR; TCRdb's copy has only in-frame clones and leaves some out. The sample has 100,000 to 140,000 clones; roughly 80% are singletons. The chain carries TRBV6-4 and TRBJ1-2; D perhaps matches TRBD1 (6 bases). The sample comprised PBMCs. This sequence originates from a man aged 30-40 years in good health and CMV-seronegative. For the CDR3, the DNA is TGTGCCAGCAGTGTAGGGGCAGGGGATCGACGTGGCTACACCTTC. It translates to CASSVGAGDRRGYTF.